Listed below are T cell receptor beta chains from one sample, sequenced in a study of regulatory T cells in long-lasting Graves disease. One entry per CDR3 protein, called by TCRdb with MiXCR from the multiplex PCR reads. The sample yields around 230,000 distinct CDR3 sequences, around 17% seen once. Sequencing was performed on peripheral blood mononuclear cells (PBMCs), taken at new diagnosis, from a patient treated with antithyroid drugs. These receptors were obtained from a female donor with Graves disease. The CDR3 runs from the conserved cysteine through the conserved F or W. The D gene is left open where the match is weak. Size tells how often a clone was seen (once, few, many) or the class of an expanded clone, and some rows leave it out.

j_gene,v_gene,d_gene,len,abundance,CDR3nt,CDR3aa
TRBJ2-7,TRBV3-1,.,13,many,TGTGCCAGCAGCCCCCATGGGGCCTACGAGCAGTACTTC,CASSPHGAYEQYF
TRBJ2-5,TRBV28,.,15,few,TGTGCCAGCAGTTTGGGAGGGGGTAGCCTGGAGACCCAGTACTTC,CASSLGGGSLETQYF
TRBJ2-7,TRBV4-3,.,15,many,TGCGCCAGCAGCCAAGATATAACGCCCTCCTACGAGCAGTACTTC,CASSQDITPSYEQYF
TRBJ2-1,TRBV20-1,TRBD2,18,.,TGCAGTGCTACGGGACTAGCGGGAGAGAGGGACTTTAGGAATGAGCAGTTCTTC,CSATGLAGERDFRNEQFF
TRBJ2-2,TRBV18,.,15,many,TGTGCCAGCTCACCACCTGGCACCGAGGCCGGGGAGCTGTTTTTT,CASSPPGTEAGELFF
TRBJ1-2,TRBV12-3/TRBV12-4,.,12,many,TGTGCCAGCACCCGGGACGGATATGGCTACACCTTC,CASTRDGYGYTF
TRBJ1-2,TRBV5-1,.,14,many,TGCGCCAGCAGCTTGGCCCCCACAGGGAATGGCTACACCTTC,CASSLAPTGNGYTF
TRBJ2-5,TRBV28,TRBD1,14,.,TGTGCCAGCCACTACAGGGGGAGACAAGAGACCCAGTACTTC,CASHYRGRQETQYF
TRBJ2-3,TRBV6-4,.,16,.,TGTGCCAGCAGTGACTCGACGGTTCGGAACACAGATACGCAGTATTTT,CASSDSTVRNTDTQYF
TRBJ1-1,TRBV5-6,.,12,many,TGTGCCAGCAGTTGGGGACGGACTGAAGCTTTCTTT,CASSWGRTEAFF
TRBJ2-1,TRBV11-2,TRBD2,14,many,TGTGCCAGCAGCTTAGGGACTAGTGGGAATGAGCAGTTCTTC,CASSLGTSGNEQFF
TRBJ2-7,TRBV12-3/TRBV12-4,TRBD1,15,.,TGTGCCAGCAGTTTCGGACAGGGGGAAGGGTACGAGCAGTACTTC,CASSFGQGEGYEQYF
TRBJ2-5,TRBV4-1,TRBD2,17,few,TGCGCCAGCAGCCAGGGACTAGCGGGAGAGGGACCGGAGACCCAGTACTTC,CASSQGLAGEGPETQYF
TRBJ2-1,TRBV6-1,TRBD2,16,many,TGTGCCAGCGGATCCGGGACTAGCGGGAGTTGGGATGAGCAGTTCTTC,CASGSGTSGSWDEQFF
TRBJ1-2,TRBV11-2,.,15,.,TGTGCCAGCAGCTTACCAGGTGCGGAAAACTATGGCTACACCTTC,CASSLPGAENYGYTF